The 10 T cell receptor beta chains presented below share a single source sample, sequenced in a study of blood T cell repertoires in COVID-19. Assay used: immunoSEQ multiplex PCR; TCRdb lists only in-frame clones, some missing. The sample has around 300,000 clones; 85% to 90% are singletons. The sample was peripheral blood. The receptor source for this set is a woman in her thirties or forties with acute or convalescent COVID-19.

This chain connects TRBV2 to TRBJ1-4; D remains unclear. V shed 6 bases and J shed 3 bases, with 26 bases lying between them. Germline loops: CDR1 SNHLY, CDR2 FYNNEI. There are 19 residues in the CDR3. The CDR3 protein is CASSHLGPLSLSANEKLFF. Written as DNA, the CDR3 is TGTGCCAGCAGCCACCTGGGCCCGCTGAGCCTCTCAGCTAATGAAAAACTGTTTTTT.

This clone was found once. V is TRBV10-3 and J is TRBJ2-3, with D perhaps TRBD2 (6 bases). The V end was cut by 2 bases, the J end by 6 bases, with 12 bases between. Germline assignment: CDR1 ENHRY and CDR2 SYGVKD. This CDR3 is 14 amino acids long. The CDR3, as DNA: TGTGCCATCAGTGAGCGACTAGTTCAGGATACGCAGTATTTT. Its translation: CAISERLVQDTQYF.

The CDR3 sequence: CASSLMSDSSYGYTF. The DNA of the CDR3 is TGTGCCAGCAGCTTGATGTCGGACAGCTCCTATGGCTACACCTTC. The V and J genes are TRBV5-5 and TRBJ1-2; D might be TRBD1 (6 bases). V shed 1 base and J shed 4 bases, with 14 bases lying between them. The V gene's germline CDR1 is SGHKS and CDR2 YYEKEE (reference sequence). CDR3 length equals 15 residues.

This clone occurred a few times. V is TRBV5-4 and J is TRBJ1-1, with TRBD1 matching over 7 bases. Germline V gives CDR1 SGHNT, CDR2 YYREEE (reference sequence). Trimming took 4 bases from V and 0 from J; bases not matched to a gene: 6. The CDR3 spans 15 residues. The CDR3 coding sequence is TGTGCCAGCAGCCCAGGGGGTCCCTTGAACACTGAAGCTTTCTTT. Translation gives CASSPGGPLNTEAFF.

CDR3 bases: TGTGCCATCAGCGAAGTATACACAACCGGGGAGCTGTTTTTT. Protein sequence: CAISEVYTTGELFF. The chain uses TRBV10-3 and TRBJ2-2, with no clear D. Trimming took off 6 bases at V and 5 bases at J, with 13 bases between the two ends. The CDR3 is 14 residues long. The germline V gene encodes CDR1 ENHRY and CDR2 SYGVKD.

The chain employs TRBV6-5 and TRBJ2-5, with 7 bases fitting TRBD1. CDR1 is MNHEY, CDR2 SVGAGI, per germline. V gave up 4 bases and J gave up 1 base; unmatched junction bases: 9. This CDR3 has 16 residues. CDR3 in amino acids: CASSSPTGHLQETQYF. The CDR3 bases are TGTGCCAGCAGTTCCCCGACAGGGCATCTCCAAGAGACCCAGTACTTC.

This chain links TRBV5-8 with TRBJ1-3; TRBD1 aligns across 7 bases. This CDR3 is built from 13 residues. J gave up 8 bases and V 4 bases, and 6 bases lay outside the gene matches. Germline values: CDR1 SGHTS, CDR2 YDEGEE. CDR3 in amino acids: CASSPNRGYTIYF. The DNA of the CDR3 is TGTGCCAGCAGCCCGAACAGGGGTTACACCATATATTTT.

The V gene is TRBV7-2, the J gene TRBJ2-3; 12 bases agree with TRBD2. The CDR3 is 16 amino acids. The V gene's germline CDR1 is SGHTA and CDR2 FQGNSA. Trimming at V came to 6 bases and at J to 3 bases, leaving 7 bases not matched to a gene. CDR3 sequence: CASSYLAGGLTDTQYF. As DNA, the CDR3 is TGTGCCAGCAGTTATCTAGCGGGGGGGCTGACAGATACGCAGTATTTT.

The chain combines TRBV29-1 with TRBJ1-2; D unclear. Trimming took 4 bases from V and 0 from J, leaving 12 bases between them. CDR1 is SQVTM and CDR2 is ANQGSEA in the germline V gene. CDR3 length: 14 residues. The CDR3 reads CSVVVDLANYGYTF. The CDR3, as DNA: TGCAGCGTTGTAGTAGATTTAGCTAACTATGGCTACACCTTC.

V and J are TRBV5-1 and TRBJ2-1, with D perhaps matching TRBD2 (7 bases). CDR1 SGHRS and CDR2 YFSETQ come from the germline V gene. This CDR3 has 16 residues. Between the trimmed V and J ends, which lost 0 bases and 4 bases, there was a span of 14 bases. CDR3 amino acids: CASSLVAGAVYNEQFF. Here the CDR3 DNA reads TGCGCCAGCAGCTTGGTCGCGGGGGCGGTTTACAATGAGCAGTTCTTC. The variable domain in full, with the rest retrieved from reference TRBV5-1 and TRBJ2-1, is KAGVTQTPRYLIKTRGQQVTLSCSPISGHRSVSWYQQTPGQGLQFLFEYFSETQRNKGNFPGRFSGRQFSNSRSEMNVSTLELGDSALYLCASSLVAGAVYNEQFFGPGTRLTVL.